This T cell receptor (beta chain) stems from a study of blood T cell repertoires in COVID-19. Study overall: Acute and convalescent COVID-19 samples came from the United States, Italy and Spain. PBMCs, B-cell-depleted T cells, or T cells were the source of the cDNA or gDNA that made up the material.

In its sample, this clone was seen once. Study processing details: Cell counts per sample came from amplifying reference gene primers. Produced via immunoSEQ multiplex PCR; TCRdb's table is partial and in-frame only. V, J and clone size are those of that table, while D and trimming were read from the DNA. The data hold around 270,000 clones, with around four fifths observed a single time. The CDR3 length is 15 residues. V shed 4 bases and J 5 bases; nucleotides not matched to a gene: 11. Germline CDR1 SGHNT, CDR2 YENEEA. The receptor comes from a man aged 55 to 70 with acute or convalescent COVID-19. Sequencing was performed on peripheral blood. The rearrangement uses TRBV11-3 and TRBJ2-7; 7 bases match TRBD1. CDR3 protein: CASSSNRGAGNEQYF. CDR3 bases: TGTGCCAGCAGCTCAAACAGGGGTGCGGGTAACGAGCAGTACTTC.